What follows are 24 T cell receptor beta chains derived from one specimen sequenced in a study of blood T cell repertoires in COVID-19. Sequencing was performed with immunoSEQ multiplex PCR; in TCRdb, only in-frame clones are kept and a portion is missing. The top ten hold less than 2% of the sample, which has under 150,000 clones, 65% to 85% seen once. Sequencing was done on a sample of peripheral blood. Source of these receptors: a man aged 45 to 65 with acute or convalescent COVID-19.

The V call is TRBV4-1, the J call TRBJ2-3; D call uncertain. Germline assignment: CDR1 MGHRA and CDR2 YSYEKL. The germline V and J ends were trimmed by 1 base and 0 bases, with 11 bases remaining between them. The CDR3 runs 16 residues. CDR3 bases: TGCGCCAGCAGCCAAGCGAACTTAATTAGCACAGATACGCAGTATTTT. This gives the protein CASSQANLISTDTQYF.

This clone appeared a few times. Other nucleotide sequences in the sample specify the same CDR3. The J gene is TRBJ1-1, the V gene TRBV2; TRBD1 might be the D (6 bases). The CDR3 length is 14 residues. The germline V gene encodes CDR1 SNHLY and CDR2 FYNNEI. With 5 bases removed from V and 1 base from J, the gap between germline ends came to 11 bases. The CDR3 reads CASSPTGRNTEAFF. For the CDR3, the DNA is TGTGCCAGCAGTCCGACAGGACGGAACACTGAAGCTTTCTTT.

V is TRBV5-1 and J is TRBJ1-2; D may be TRBD1 (5 bases). Trimming cost V 2 bases and J 9 bases, with 11 bases left between them. The CDR3 contains 12 residues. In germline, CDR1 is SGHRS, CDR2 YFSETQ. The CDR3 sequence is CASSFWGESYTF. Written as DNA, the CDR3 is TGCGCCAGCAGCTTTTGGGGGGAAAGCTACACCTTC.

This clone was counted a few times. The chain carries TRBV6-1 and TRBJ1-2; TRBD1 matches at 7 bases. There are 14 residues in the CDR3. With V trimmed by 7 bases and J by 2 bases, 7 bases remained unmatched. The germline V gene encodes CDR1 MNHNS and CDR2 SASEGT. CDR3 coding DNA: TGTGCCAGCACCAGTGGGACAGAAAACTATGGCTACACCTTC. This gives the protein CASTSGTENYGYTF.

The chain recombines TRBV24-1 with TRBJ1-2; D ambiguous. This CDR3 spans 11 amino acids. V was clipped by 9 bases and J by 5 bases, with 9 bases between them. The V gene's germline CDR1 is KGHDR and CDR2 SFDVKD. CDR3 sequence reads: CATSEGYGYTF. CDR3 DNA sequence: TGTGCCACCTCGGAGGGTTATGGCTACACCTTC.

The chain couples TRBV18 to TRBJ2-3; D is possibly TRBD2 (5 bases). V lost 2 bases and J lost 1, with 7 bases in between. Germline assignment: CDR1 KGHSH and CDR2 LQKENI. There are 14 residues in the CDR3. In nucleotides, the CDR3 is TGTGCCAGCTCACCATCGCGGGGCACAGATACGCAGTATTTT. It is translated as CASSPSRGTDTQYF.

This clone was seen a few times. The chain combines TRBV4-1 with TRBJ1-4; D unresolved. This CDR3 region has 15 residues. Trimming cost V 0 bases and J 8 bases, with 13 bases left between them. Germline V gene sequence: CDR1 MGHRA, CDR2 YSYEKL. The CDR3 nucleotides read TGCGCCAGCAGCCAAGACGGGAGGTCCTTCGAAAAACTGTTTTTT. This translates into CASSQDGRSFEKLFF.

The chain couples TRBV11-2 to TRBJ2-5; D is ambiguous. Trimming left V 0 bases short and J 1 base short, with 9 bases between. CDR1 and CDR2 (germline): SGHAT, FQNNGV. The CDR3 totals 15 residues. Written as DNA, the CDR3 is TGTGCCAGCAGCTTAGATAGTAGATCCCAAGAGACCCAGTACTTC. Translating gives CASSLDSRSQETQYF.

This chain links TRBV18 with TRBJ1-5; 8 bases agree with TRBD1. The CDR3 length is 14 residues. Trimming took 3 bases from V and 7 from J; bases not matched to a gene: 5. Looked up from germline, CDR1 is KGHSH and CDR2 is LQKENI. CDR3 sequence: CASSPTGEGQPQHF. The CDR3 region has the DNA TGTGCCAGCTCACCGACAGGGGAGGGACAGCCCCAGCATTTT.

This clone was counted between two and nine times. The chain carries TRBV28 and TRBJ1-2; D is unresolved. The V end was cut by 6 bases, the J end by 5 bases, with 22 bases between. CDR1 is MDHEN and CDR2 is SYDVKM in the germline V gene. This CDR3 contains 16 residues. CDR3 sequence (DNA): TGTGCCAGCAGGGTATCGCCGGGGTTGGGTGGGTATGGCTACACCTTC. This translates into CASRVSPGLGGYGYTF.

The chain recombines TRBV13 with TRBJ2-7; perhaps TRBD1 as D (5 bases). This CDR3 comprises 13 residues. V was shortened by 2 bases and J by 4 bases, with 9 bases between the two germline ends. The germline V gene has CDR1 PRHDT and CDR2 FYEKMQ (reference sequence). The CDR3 sequence: CASSLRQIYEQYF. CDR3 coding DNA: TGTGCCAGCAGCTTACGACAGATATACGAGCAGTACTTC.

The CDR3 reads CASSTWDRGPGELFF. CDR3 bases: TGTGCCAGCAGCACCTGGGACAGGGGGCCCGGGGAGCTGTTTTTT. This chain uses TRBV21-1 with TRBJ2-2; the table gives TRBD1 as D, unverified against the DNA. TRBV21-1 is flagged as a pseudogene. The CDR3 is made up of 15 amino acids.

This chain joins TRBV10-3 and TRBJ2-7; D not resolved. Deletions cut 2 bases from V and 4 bases from J, with 6 bases between. This CDR3 has 12 amino acids. Germline assignment: CDR1 ENHRY and CDR2 SYGVKD. This CDR3 reads CAISENGYEQYV. CDR3 nucleotides: TGTGCCATCAGTGAGAACGGGTACGAGCAGTACGTC.

The genes are TRBV5-4 and TRBJ2-7, with 8 positions matching TRBD1. Germline loops: CDR1 SGHNT, CDR2 YYREEE (reference sequence). CDR3 length: 14 amino acids. V shed 4 bases and J 0 bases; nucleotides not matched to a gene: 3. In nucleotides, the CDR3 is TGTGCCAGCAGCATAGACAGGGGCTCCTACGAGCAGTACGTC. This gives the protein CASSIDRGSYEQYV.

The chain combines TRBV10-2 with TRBJ1-5; tentative D call: TRBD1 (6 bases). The CDR3 consists of 13 residues. Trimming stripped 0 bases from V and 7 bases from J, with 7 bases between. From germline, CDR1 is WSHSY and CDR2 SAAADI. The CDR3 nucleotides are TGCGCCAGCAGTGAGTCGGGACACCAGCCCCAGCATTTT. This sequence encodes CASSESGHQPQHF.

The DNA of the CDR3 is TGTGCCAGCAGACAAACAGGGATGGGAAACACCATATATTTT. This codes for CASRQTGMGNTIYF. V usage is TRBV11-2 and J usage is TRBJ1-3, with D perhaps matching TRBD1 (6 bases). CDR3 length: 14 residues. The V end was cut by 6 bases, the J end by 4 bases, with 13 bases between. Germline V gives CDR1 SGHAT, CDR2 FQNNGV. Supplemented by reference TRBV11-2 and TRBJ1-3, the full variable domain reads EAGVAQSPRYKIIEKRQSVAFWCNPISGHATLYWYQQILGQGPKLLIQFQNNGVVDDSQLPKDRFSAERLKGVDSTLKIQPAKLEDSAVYLCASRQTGMGNTIYFGEGSWLTVV.

The J gene is TRBJ2-5, the V gene TRBV11-2, with 8 bases that match TRBD2. Trimming removed 5 bases from V and 4 bases from J; junction bases left unmatched: 6. The CDR3 has 14 amino acids. Germline CDR1 SGHAT, CDR2 FQNNGV. CDR3 sequence: CASSLRGGRETQYF. The CDR3 DNA follows: TGTGCCAGCAGCCTCCGGGGGGGCAGAGAGACCCAGTACTTC.

The J gene is TRBJ1-5, the V gene TRBV19, with 7 bases that match TRBD1. V shed 6 bases and J 7 bases; nucleotides not matched to a gene: 6. There are 13 residues in the CDR3. CDR1 is LNHDA and CDR2 is SQIVND in the germline V gene (reference sequence). The CDR3 here is CASRTGPGQPQHF. The CDR3 DNA reads TGTGCCAGTAGGACAGGGCCCGGCCAGCCCCAGCATTTT. The variable domain in full, completed from reference TRBV19 and TRBJ1-5, reads DGGITQSPKYLFRKEGQNVTLSCEQNLNHDAMYWYRQDPGQGLRLIYYSQIVNDFQKGDIAEGYSVSREKKESFPLTVTSAQKNPTAFYLCASRTGPGQPQHFGDGTRLSIL.

This clone has just one count. The rearrangement links TRBV28 to TRBJ2-6; 7 bases are shared with TRBD1. With V trimmed by 3 bases and J by 2 bases, 10 bases remained unmatched. CDR3 length: 18 amino acids. CDR1 MDHEN and CDR2 SYDVKM come from the germline V gene. The CDR3 DNA sequence: TGTGCCAGCAGTTTTCCGCAGGGGGTGCAGCCTGGGGCCAACGTCCTGACTTTC. The encoded protein is CASSFPQGVQPGANVLTF.

The J gene is TRBJ1-4, the V gene TRBV4-1; D is ambiguous. Trimming removed 10 bases at V and 7 bases at J, with 16 bases between. From germline, CDR1 is MGHRA and CDR2 YSYEKL. CDR3 size: 13 residues. The CDR3 region is CATSGVVAEKLFF. CDR3 in DNA: TGCGCCACCTCCGGGGTAGTTGCTGAAAAACTGTTTTTT.

Comment on this clone: This CDR3 is also generated by other DNA sequences in the sample. The V call is TRBV5-1, the J call TRBJ2-1, with 9 positions matching TRBD1. The junction had 4 bases not matched to a gene; V was cut back by 4 bases and J by 2 bases. There are 15 residues in the CDR3. CDR1 and CDR2 (germline): SGHRS, YFSETQ. In DNA form, the CDR3 reads TGCGCCAGCAGCCCCGGACAGGGGACCTACAATGAGCAGTTCTTC. It encodes CASSPGQGTYNEQFF.

The rearrangement links TRBV19 to TRBJ1-2; D is unresolved. V lost 1 base to trimming and J lost 8 bases, with 14 bases between them. CDR1 is LNHDA and CDR2 is SQIVND in the germline V gene (reference sequence). The CDR3 has 14 residues. The CDR3: CASSIGPWNGGYTF. The CDR3 DNA reads as TGTGCCAGTAGTATAGGACCCTGGAACGGGGGCTACACCTTC.

The gene calls are TRBV5-4 and TRBJ2-1; 10 bases are a match to TRBD2. Trimming took 3 bases from V and 7 from J; bases not matched to a gene: 7. The germline gives CDR1 SGHNT, CDR2 YYREEE (reference sequence). The CDR3 extends over 15 amino acids. CDR3 sequence reads: CASSSSGGQLNEQFF. The CDR3 DNA sequence: TGTGCCAGCAGCTCTAGCGGGGGCCAGCTAAATGAGCAGTTCTTC.

The chain recombines TRBV10-2 with TRBJ1-2; tentative D call: TRBD1 (5 bases). The V and J ends lost 0 bases and 2 bases respectively, with 13 bases between them. This CDR3 has 16 amino acids. The germline CDR1 and CDR2 sequences are WSHSY and SAAADI. This chain's CDR3 is CASSESWGGTNYGYTF. CDR3 nucleotides: TGCGCCAGCAGTGAGTCCTGGGGAGGGACCAACTATGGCTACACCTTC.